One and the same sample provided the 19 T cell receptor beta chains below, sequenced in a study of blood T cells in healthy people across ages. Together with a sample-barcoded 5' primer, a J-beta primer mix was included in a second PCR lasting about 7 to 11 cycles. TCRdb fed the 5' RACE reads into MiXCR, producing one record per CDR3 protein. The sample includes about 1.5 million distinct CDR3 sequences, approximately 42% of them seen just once. Sequencing used blood. The receptor set was obtained from a woman aged 18-29 years in good health.

The chain couples TRBV25-1 to TRBJ1-6; D is uncertain. V lost 3 bases, J lost 9 bases, and 6 bases lay in between. This CDR3 is built from 12 residues. Per germline, CDR1 MGHDK and CDR2 SYGVNS. The CDR3 sequence is CASSDQISPLHF. The CDR3 DNA reads as TGTGCCAGCAGTGACCAGATTTCACCCCTCCACTTT.

A note on this clonotype: Just one base apart from a much larger clone, this may be a read error. The chain joins TRBV12-3 or TRBV12-4 to TRBJ2-7; TRBD1 agrees at 9 bases. The J call is uncertain, as TRBJ2-5 better fits the DNA end. This CDR3 comprises 12 residues. The CDR3 nucleotides read TGTGCCAGCGGGGACAGGGCAGAGACCCAGTACTTC. It translates to CASGDRAETQYF.

This chain uses TRBV11-3 with TRBJ2-5, with D possibly being TRBD2 (5 bases). The CDR3 runs 13 residues. Germline CDR1 is SGHNT and CDR2 is YENEEA. V lost 5 bases, J lost 11 bases, and 18 bases lay in between. As DNA, the CDR3 is TGTGCCAGCAGCCAATCGGGGTGGGATGAGCAGTACTTC. It specifies CASSQSGWDEQYF.

V and J are TRBV6-1 and TRBJ2-7; 8 bases match TRBD1. Per the germline V gene, CDR1 is MNHNS and CDR2 is SASEGT. The ends lost 10 bases at V and 3 bases at J; junction bases unmatched: 11. CDR3 length equals 14 residues. In DNA, the CDR3 is TGTGCCACCCTTGAGGGACAGGACGACTACGAGCAGTACTTC. Translated, it gives CATLEGQDDYEQYF.

V and J are TRBV5-1 and TRBJ1-6; perhaps TRBD1 as D (6 bases). V lost 5 bases to trimming and J lost 8 bases, with 14 bases between them. The V gene's germline CDR1 is SGHRS and CDR2 YFSETQ. The CDR3 has 14 residues. The CDR3 reads CASSLGGSDSPLHF. For the CDR3, the DNA is TGCGCCAGCAGTCTAGGGGGATCGGATTCACCCCTCCACTTT.

This chain links TRBV14 with TRBJ1-1; D call uncertain. Between the trimmed V and J ends, which lost 4 bases and 10 bases, there was a span of 16 bases. Germline V gene sequence: CDR1 SGHDN, CDR2 FVKESK. CDR3 size: 13 residues. Here the CDR3 reads CASSLRGVWGAFF. The CDR3 bases are TGTGCCAGCAGCCTACGTGGGGTTTGGGGAGCTTTCTTT.

V is TRBV29-1 and J is TRBJ2-7, with D hard to call. The CDR3 is 13 amino acids. Trimming left V 7 bases short and J 3 bases short, with 16 bases between. Germline values: CDR1 SQVTM, CDR2 ANQGSEA. The CDR3 bases are TGCAGCGCAGCCCATCTGGGAAACTACGAGCAGTACTTC. Amino acids: CSAAHLGNYEQYF.

This chain connects TRBV24-1 to TRBJ2-3, with D perhaps matching TRBD1 (7 bases). The CDR3 has 16 amino acids. V was clipped by 3 bases and J by 4 bases, with 16 bases between them. Germline lookup yields CDR1 KGHDR and CDR2 SFDVKD. Here the CDR3 DNA reads TGTGCCACCAGTGATCGTCTCAGGGGGGTCCCAGATACGCAGTATTTT. Translation: CATSDRLRGVPDTQYF.

The genes are TRBV12-3 or TRBV12-4 and TRBJ1-2; tentatively, D is TRBD1 (5 bases). The V end lost 7 bases, the J end lost 10 bases, and 16 bases lay between the germline ends. The CDR3 has 12 amino acids. Here the CDR3 DNA reads TGTGCCAGCAAGGGGACCGGTAGTGTCTACACCTTC. As protein: CASKGTGSVYTF.

DNA for the CDR3: TGTGCCAGCAGCCAAGATCTTGTGGGAAAGAATGAAAAACTGTTTTTT. Translation gives CASSQDLVGKNEKLFF. The chain combines TRBV4-2 with TRBJ1-4; D is uncertain. CDR3 length equals 16 residues. Between the trimmed V and J ends, which lost 0 bases and 5 bases, there was a span of 13 bases. CDR1 LGHNA and CDR2 YNFKEQ come from the germline V gene.

This clonotype was observed a handful of times. This chain connects TRBV5-1 to TRBJ2-4, with D possibly being TRBD2 (5 bases). CDR3 length: 16 amino acids. V lost 1 base to trimming and J lost 1 base, with 12 bases between them. Germline-derived CDR1 and CDR2 are SGHRS and YFSETQ. CDR3 coding DNA: TGCGCCAGCAGCTTGAACTCGGGAAGGGCCAAAAACATTCAGTACTTC. Its translation: CASSLNSGRAKNIQYF.

The chain is built from TRBV6-6 and TRBJ2-4, with 11 bases fitting TRBD2. V trimming: 10 bases; J trimming: 0 bases; junction bases outside the gene matches: 8. Germline lookup yields CDR1 MNHNY and CDR2 SVGAGI (reference sequence). The CDR3 consists of 16 residues. CDR3 sequence reads: CATSGTSGLAKNIQYF. The CDR3 DNA reads as TGTGCCACCTCCGGGACTAGCGGTCTAGCCAAAAACATTCAGTACTTC.

This clonotype was seen ten or more times. V gene TRBV7-6 combines with J gene TRBJ2-5; D remains unclear. V lost 2 bases to trimming and J lost 5 bases, with 3 bases between them. Germline lookup yields CDR1 SGHVS and CDR2 FNYEAQ. This CDR3 contains 11 residues. CDR3 region: CASSLMETQYF. CDR3 sequence (DNA): TGTGCCAGCAGCTTAATGGAGACCCAGTACTTC.

V is TRBV28 and J is TRBJ1-2; tentatively, D is TRBD1 (5 bases). The CDR3 runs to 15 residues. Germline lookup yields CDR1 MDHEN and CDR2 SYDVKM. The ends were cut back, 3 bases at V and 8 bases at J, with 19 bases in the middle. CDR3 in amino acids: CASSLRGVTLRGYTF. CDR3 coding DNA: TGTGCCAGCAGTTTGCGAGGGGTAACCCTCAGGGGCTACACCTTC.

The CDR3 region is CASSTSHGRDTQYF. The CDR3 coding sequence is TGTGCCAGCAGCACGTCACACGGGAGGGATACGCAGTATTTT. The V call is TRBV12-3 or TRBV12-4, the J call TRBJ2-3; the match to TRBD2 covers 7 bases. J gave up 6 bases and V 6 bases, and 9 bases lay outside the gene matches. The CDR3 is made up of 14 amino acids.

A word on this clonotype: A much larger clone differs from this one at a single base, so this may be a read error. V gene TRBV6-2 or TRBV6-3 combines with J gene TRBJ1-2; weak D call: TRBD1 (6 bases). Trimming removed 5 bases at V and 2 bases at J, with 9 bases between. CDR3 length: 13 amino acids. Germline assignment: CDR1 MNHEY and CDR2 SVGEGT. CDR3 loop: CASSGDTNYGYTF. In DNA form, the CDR3 reads TGTGCCAGCAGTGGGGACACAAACTATGGCTACACCTTC.

This clonotype came up a few times. CDR3 sequence reads: CASTKRGQRNEQFF. In DNA form, the CDR3 reads TGTGCCAGCACCAAAAGGGGACAGAGGAATGAGCAGTTCTTC. The chain combines TRBV12-3 or TRBV12-4 with TRBJ2-1; TRBD1 matches at 7 bases. The CDR3 spans 14 residues. With V trimmed by 7 bases and J by 7 bases, 10 bases remained unmatched.

Concerning this clonotype: One end of the junction fails to match germline, which may point to a read error. The J gene is TRBJ2-3, the V gene TRBV7-3; 7 bases match TRBD2. The CDR3 runs to 17 residues. Germline V gene data show CDR1 as SGHTA and CDR2 as FQGTGA. CDR3 residues: CASSLRPPGTTKDAQYF. In DNA form, the CDR3 reads TGTGCCAGCAGCTTACGACCCCCCGGGACTACTAAAGATGCGCAGTATTTT.

This chain uses TRBV5-1 with TRBJ2-1; 9 bases are shared with TRBD1. V shed 0 bases and J 9 bases; nucleotides not matched to a gene: 13. The CDR3 consists of 17 residues. Germline CDR1 is SGHRS and CDR2 is YFSETQ. CDR3 loop: CASSLAQVGTGISEQFF. The CDR3 DNA reads TGCGCCAGCAGCTTGGCCCAGGTTGGGACAGGGATTAGTGAGCAGTTCTTC.